The 4 T cell receptor beta chains reported below all come from one sample, sequenced in a study of shared clonotypes between healthy human individuals. Naive CD8 cells were CD45RO-negative, positively selected for CCR7, excluding terminally differentiated effector memory CD45RA+ cells. TCRdb keeps only in-frame clones here, not all; method: immunoSEQ multiplex PCR. The sample holds millions of clones, 93% seen once. Sequencing was carried out using naive CD8+ T cells from PBMCs. All receptors derive from a man between 18 and 35 years old in good health. Some clones in this sample may be carry-over from other donors' samples.

V and J are TRBV7-9 and TRBJ2-3; the D gene is possibly TRBD2 (5 bases). The germline V gene has CDR1 SEHNR and CDR2 FQNEAQ (reference sequence). Trimming took 0 bases from V and 1 from J, leaving 14 bases between them. The CDR3 consists of 17 residues. DNA of the CDR3: TGTGCCAGCAGCTTAGCCCTTGGCGGGTGGGGCACAGATACGCAGTATTTT. It yields the protein CASSLALGGWGTDTQYF. The entire variable domain, with the rest obtained from reference TRBV7-9 and TRBJ2-3, is as follows: DTGVSQNPRHKITKRGQNVTFRCDPISEHNRLYWYRQTLGQGPEFLTYFQNEAQLEKSRLLSDRFSAERPKGSFSTLEIQRTEQGDSAMYLCASSLALGGWGTDTQYFGPGTRLTVL.

The gene calls are TRBV6-5 and TRBJ2-5; D remains unclear. Deletions cut 1 base from V and 2 bases from J, with 8 bases between. CDR3 size: 14 residues. Per the germline V gene, CDR1 is MNHEY and CDR2 is SVGAGI. The CDR3 is CASSYYRAQETQYF. The CDR3 nucleotides are TGTGCCAGCAGTTACTACAGAGCACAAGAGACCCAGTACTTC.

The count of this clone is one. The chain employs TRBV11-1 and TRBJ2-1; 8 bases match TRBD2. V gave up 4 bases and J gave up 0 bases; unmatched junction bases: 5. This CDR3 is 16 amino acids long. The V gene's germline CDR1 is SGHAT and CDR2 FQDESV (reference sequence). The CDR3 reads CASSSIAGNSYNEQFF. The CDR3 coding sequence is TGTGCCAGCAGCTCCATAGCGGGAAACTCCTACAATGAGCAGTTCTTC. The complete variable domain, with remaining parts taken from reference TRBV11-1 and TRBJ2-1, reads EAEVAQSPRYKITEKSQAVAFWCDPISGHATLYWYRQILGQGPELLVQFQDESVVDDSQLPKDRFSAERLKGVDSTLKIQPAELGDSAMYLCASSSIAGNSYNEQFFGPGTRLTVL.

The V gene is TRBV27, the J gene TRBJ2-2, with D maybe TRBD2 (6 bases). The CDR3 spans 17 residues. V lost 4 bases and J lost 1, with 16 bases in between. Germline V gives CDR1 MNHEY, CDR2 SMNVEV (reference sequence). The CDR3 protein is CASSSNKGTLNTGELFF. The CDR3 DNA follows: TGTGCCAGCAGTTCGAATAAAGGGACTTTGAACACCGGGGAGCTGTTTTTT.